The 30 T cell receptor beta chains in this list originate from one sample, sequenced in a study of T cell responses to AZD1222 COVID-19 vaccine. Sequencing used immunoSEQ multiplex PCR; TCRdb keeps in-frame clones, though not all of them. The sample consists of 110,000 or so clones, around 85% of them appearing once. The material sequenced was peripheral blood, taken on day 0 of AZD1222 vaccination. The source of these receptors is an adult in good health.

V gene TRBV6-2 or TRBV6-3 combines with J gene TRBJ2-1; 8 bases are shared with TRBD2. Trimming cost V 2 bases and J 9 bases; bases outside gene matches: 15. This CDR3 is built from 17 residues. In germline, CDR1 is MNHEY, CDR2 SVGEGT. The CDR3 spells CASSYPPDSGNVVEQFF. DNA of the CDR3: TGTGCCAGCAGTTACCCTCCCGATAGCGGGAACGTGGTTGAGCAGTTCTTC.

CDR3 DNA sequence: TGTGCCAGCAGCGCTACTAGCGGGAGGGGCAATGAGCAGTTCTTC. Amino acid sequence: CASSATSGRGNEQFF. V gene TRBV11-3 combines with J gene TRBJ2-1; 13 nucleotides agree with TRBD2. CDR3 length equals 15 residues. The V gene end was trimmed by 5 bases and the J gene end by 6 bases; junction bases not matched to a gene: 4. Per the germline V gene, CDR1 is SGHNT and CDR2 is YENEEA.

The table lists this clone with a few counts. This sequence joins TRBV6-2 or TRBV6-3 and TRBJ2-2; possibly TRBD1 or TRBD2 for D (5 bases each). This CDR3 is built from 15 residues. Germline CDR1 MNHEY, CDR2 SVGEGT. V lost 6 bases and J 1 base, leaving 12 bases between the germline ends. This CDR3 is CASSRGTVNTGELFF. The CDR3 bases are TGTGCCAGCAGCCGTGGGACGGTGAACACCGGGGAGCTGTTTTTT.

This chain connects TRBV9 to TRBJ2-7; 7 bases fit TRBD2. Germline CDR1 is SGDLS and CDR2 is YYNGEE. Germline trimming cut 0 bases from V and 0 bases from J; bases unmatched to any gene: 6. This CDR3 spans 16 amino acids. CDR3 coding DNA: TGTGCCAGCAGCGTAGGAGTTGGCGGGAGCTCCTACGAGCAGTACTTC. Protein sequence: CASSVGVGGSSYEQYF.

The chain uses TRBV4-1 and TRBJ2-3; 8 positions agree with TRBD2. This CDR3 is 15 amino acids long. Per the germline V gene, CDR1 is MGHRA and CDR2 is YSYEKL. The V gene end was trimmed by 1 base and the J gene end by 5 bases; junction bases not matched to a gene: 5. This CDR3 reads CASSQGAGVVDTQYF. In DNA, the CDR3 is TGCGCCAGCAGCCAAGGAGCGGGGGTGGTAGATACGCAGTATTTT.

The rearrangement uses TRBV5-8 and TRBJ1-6; D might be TRBD1 (6 bases). Trimming stripped 4 bases from V and 9 bases from J, with 14 bases between. The CDR3 runs to 14 residues. Per the germline V gene, CDR1 is SGHTS and CDR2 is YDEGEE. This chain's CDR3 is CASSSRGYGSPLHF. DNA of the CDR3: TGTGCCAGCAGCAGCAGGGGTTACGGTTCACCCCTCCACTTT.

This clone was seen more than once but under ten times. The chain is built from TRBV14 and TRBJ1-5; D remains unclear. Per the germline V gene, CDR1 is SGHDN and CDR2 is FVKESK. The CDR3 is 13 residues long. The ends were cut back, 1 base at V and 7 bases at J, with 8 bases in the middle. This chain's CDR3 is CASSQGLEQPQHF. Written as DNA, the CDR3 is TGTGCCAGCAGCCAAGGATTGGAGCAGCCCCAGCATTTT.

The chain's CDR3 is CASSEPGQEAFF. As DNA, the CDR3 is TGTGCCAGCAGTGAACCGGGACAGGAAGCTTTCTTT. This sequence joins TRBV6-1 and TRBJ1-1; 7 nucleotides match TRBD1. Germline V gives CDR1 MNHNS, CDR2 SASEGT. J was trimmed by 8 bases and V by 2 bases; bases with no gene match: 2. The CDR3 consists of 12 residues.

This clone was seen only once. This chain uses TRBV6-5 with TRBJ2-7; TRBD1 agrees at 7 bases. Trimming cost V 5 bases and J 2 bases; bases outside gene matches: 3. Germline V lookup: CDR1 MNHEY, CDR2 SVGAGI. The CDR3 has 13 amino acids. CDR3 DNA: TGTGCCAGCAGTAGACAGGGAACCTACGAGCAGTACTTC. Its translation is CASSRQGTYEQYF.

The chain employs TRBV7-8 and TRBJ2-5; weak D call: TRBD1 (5 bases). In germline, CDR1 is SGHVS, CDR2 FQNEAQ. Trimming took 4 bases from V and 7 from J, leaving 7 bases between them. This CDR3 is built from 11 residues. The DNA of the CDR3 is TGTGCCAGCAGCTCCGACAGGACCCAGTACTTC. This codes for CASSSDRTQYF.

The chain joins TRBV7-9 to TRBJ1-4; D uncertain. The CDR3 spans 13 residues. V was trimmed by 3 bases and J by 11 bases, leaving 13 bases between them. Looked up from germline, CDR1 is SEHNR and CDR2 is FQNEAQ (reference sequence). CDR3 DNA sequence: TGTGCCAGCAGCTTCGCGGCACCCGATAAACTGTTTTTT. It is translated as CASSFAAPDKLFF.

The chain is built from TRBV2 and TRBJ1-5; the D is unclear. This CDR3 comprises 14 residues. V lost 4 bases and J 0 bases, leaving 7 bases between the germline ends. From germline, CDR1 is SNHLY and CDR2 FYNNEI. The CDR3 spells CASSVQHSNQPQHF. Written as DNA, the CDR3 is TGTGCCAGCAGTGTTCAGCATAGCAATCAGCCCCAGCATTTT.

In nucleotides, the CDR3 is TGTGCCAGCAGCCGGCTAGCGGGAGGGGTGACCGGGGAGCTGTTTTTT. Translated, it gives CASSRLAGGVTGELFF. This sequence joins TRBV7-2 and TRBJ2-2; 12 nucleotides line up with TRBD2. The CDR3 contains 16 residues. With V trimmed by 5 bases and J by 5 bases, 6 bases remained unmatched. CDR1 is SGHTA and CDR2 is FQGNSA in the germline V gene.

A single count supports this clone. The J gene is TRBJ2-1, the V gene TRBV30, with D possibly matching TRBD2 (6 bases). The germline V gene has CDR1 GTSNPN and CDR2 SVGIG (reference sequence). The CDR3 totals 15 residues. Trimming shortened V by 0 bases and J by 6 bases, and 15 bases separated the two germline ends. CDR3: CAWSVQFRGFNEQFF. CDR3 nucleotide sequence: TGTGCCTGGAGTGTACAATTCCGGGGGTTCAATGAGCAGTTCTTC.

This rearrangement joins TRBV30 to TRBJ1-3; maybe TRBD1 (6 bases). V was clipped by 0 bases and J by 6 bases, with 12 bases between them. Per the germline V gene, CDR1 is GTSNPN and CDR2 is SVGIG (reference sequence). CDR3 length equals 14 residues. CDR3 DNA: TGTGCCTGGAGTGTGGTTGCAGGGGAAAACACCATATATTTT. Encoded protein: CAWSVVAGENTIYF. The whole variable domain, remainder taken from reference TRBV30 and TRBJ1-3, is SQTIHQWPATLVQPVGSPLSLECTVEGTSNPNLYWYRQAAGRGLQLLFYSVGIGQISSEVPQNLSASRPQDRQFILSSKKLLLSDSGFYLCAWSVVAGENTIYFGEGSWLTVV.

The table lists this clone with a count of one. The chain has TRBV19 and TRBJ1-1, with 9 bases fitting TRBD1. Germline V CDR1 and CDR2: LNHDA, SQIVND (reference sequence). V gave up 5 bases and J gave up 3 bases; unmatched junction bases: 7. The CDR3 loop spans 15 amino acids. The CDR3 loop is CASSLRTGADTEAFF. The CDR3 coding sequence is TGTGCCAGTAGTCTTCGGACAGGGGCGGACACTGAAGCTTTCTTT.

The V call is TRBV5-8, the J call TRBJ1-5; D is perhaps TRBD1 (6 bases). Germline V gene data show CDR1 as SGHTS and CDR2 as YDEGEE. This CDR3 region has 14 residues. V dropped 0 bases and J dropped 5 bases, with 9 bases sitting between them. The CDR3 loop is CASSLGGPDQPQHF. The CDR3 DNA reads as TGTGCCAGCAGCTTGGGGGGGCCGGATCAGCCCCAGCATTTT.

The chain is built from TRBV19 and TRBJ2-3, with D unclear. The length of the CDR3 is 14 residues. Deletions cut 6 bases from V and 1 base from J, with 11 bases between. Germline loops: CDR1 LNHDA, CDR2 SQIVND (reference sequence). DNA of the CDR3: TGTGCCAGTAGCCAAGGGCCCCGCACAGATACGCAGTATTTT. Translating it yields CASSQGPRTDTQYF. The full variable domain, in which reference TRBV19 and TRBJ2-3 provide the parts outside the CDR3, is DGGITQSPKYLFRKEGQNVTLSCEQNLNHDAMYWYRQDPGQGLRLIYYSQIVNDFQKGDIAEGYSVSREKKESFPLTVTSAQKNPTAFYLCASSQGPRTDTQYFGPGTRLTVL.

For this clone: This sample includes further DNA sequences coding for the same CDR3. This chain uses TRBV11-3 with TRBJ2-3; 9 nucleotides align to TRBD2. CDR1 is SGHNT, CDR2 YENEEA, per germline. V trimming: 1 base; J trimming: 4 bases; junction bases outside the gene matches: 3. The CDR3 consists of 15 residues. The CDR3 nucleotides read TGTGCCAGCAGCTTAGGCGGGACTAGCCCAGATACGCAGTATTTT. The encoded protein is CASSLGGTSPDTQYF.

V is TRBV7-2 and J is TRBJ2-1; D is perhaps TRBD1 (6 bases). Germline values: CDR1 SGHTA, CDR2 FQGNSA. This CDR3 region has 12 residues. Between the trimmed V and J ends, which lost 5 bases and 9 bases, there was a span of 11 bases. The CDR3 DNA follows: TGTGCCAGCAGCCTCACAGGGAGTGAGCAGTTCTTC. This translates into CASSLTGSEQFF.

The J gene is TRBJ2-7, the V gene TRBV6-6; TRBD2 might be the D (6 bases). V was clipped by 6 bases and J by 5 bases, with 17 bases between them. There are 14 residues in the CDR3. Germline CDR1 MNHNY, CDR2 SVGAGI (reference sequence). As DNA, the CDR3 is TGTGCCAGCAGCCTAACAGGACTAACCAACGAGCAGTACTTC. Translation gives CASSLTGLTNEQYF.

The rearrangement links TRBV19 to TRBJ2-7; possible D gene TRBD2, 5 bases. The V gene's germline CDR1 is LNHDA and CDR2 SQIVND (reference sequence). The CDR3 spans 12 residues. Trimming removed 6 bases from V and 6 bases from J, with 12 bases in between. CDR3 coding DNA: TGTGCCAGTAGCCCGGTCCGGGGCGAGCAGTACTTC. This translates into CASSPVRGEQYF.

By proportion, this clone is medium-sized. The chain couples TRBV5-5 to TRBJ1-2; no reliable D call. The CDR3 runs 14 residues. V was clipped by 6 bases and J by 5 bases, with 17 bases between them. CDR1 and CDR2 (germline): SGHKS, YYEKEE (reference sequence). The CDR3 protein is CASTWEGSEYGYTF. DNA of the CDR3: TGTGCCAGCACCTGGGAAGGGTCGGAATATGGCTACACCTTC.

V and J are TRBV11-2 and TRBJ2-1; 10 bases fit TRBD2. The CDR3 is 14 residues long. Looked up from germline, CDR1 is SGHAT and CDR2 is FQNNGV. The V and J ends lost 6 bases and 6 bases, in that order; junction bases with no gene match: 5. The CDR3 DNA is TGTGCCAGCAGAGGGACTAGCGAGATCAATGAGCAGTTCTTC. It codes for CASRGTSEINEQFF.

The CDR3 DNA follows: TGTGCCAGCAGCCAAGGCGGTTCGGAGAACGAGCAGTACTTC. Its protein is CASSQGGSENEQYF. The chain couples TRBV4-2 to TRBJ2-5; D ambiguous. Gene TRBJ2-7 matches the end of the DNA better, so the J call may be wrong. The CDR3 consists of 14 residues. In germline, CDR1 is LGHNA, CDR2 YNFKEQ.

The chain has TRBV24-1 and TRBJ2-7; D could derive from TRBD1 or TRBD2 (5 bases each). The CDR3 loop spans 13 amino acids. Germline CDR1 and CDR2: KGHDR and SFDVKD. Trimming removed 4 bases at V and 1 base at J, with 7 bases between. The CDR3 is CATSEGESYEQYF. The CDR3 DNA sequence: TGTGCCACCAGTGAGGGGGAGTCCTACGAGCAGTACTTC.

This sequence joins TRBV7-9 and TRBJ1-2; possibly TRBD1 for D (5 bases). The germline CDR1 and CDR2 sequences are SEHNR and FQNEAQ (reference sequence). CDR3 size: 12 residues. V shed 5 bases and J shed 7 bases, with 11 bases lying between them. CDR3 DNA: TGTGCCAGCAGCCGAGACAGCCCTGGCTACACCTTC. This sequence encodes CASSRDSPGYTF. The full variable domain, rest sourced from reference TRBV7-9 and TRBJ1-2, is DTGVSQNPRHKITKRGQNVTFRCDPISEHNRLYWYRQTLGQGPEFLTYFQNEAQLEKSRLLSDRFSAERPKGSFSTLEIQRTEQGDSAMYLCASSRDSPGYTFGSGTRLTVV.

As DNA, the CDR3 is TGCGCCAGCAGCCTCGGGGACAGACTCATGAACACTGAAGCTTTCTTT. This translates into CASSLGDRLMNTEAFF. The chain combines TRBV5-1 with TRBJ1-1; 7 nucleotides align to TRBD1. V was pared by 4 bases and J by 0 bases, with 9 bases of the junction left unmatched. The CDR3 has 16 amino acids. The germline CDR1 and CDR2 sequences are SGHRS and YFSETQ.

In this sample, this clone turned up a few times. V and J are TRBV6-6 and TRBJ1-1; D unclear. This CDR3 is built from 14 residues. The V end was cut by 4 bases, the J end by 4 bases, with 13 bases between. In germline, CDR1 is MNHNY, CDR2 SVGAGI (reference sequence). DNA of the CDR3: TGTGCCAGCAGTTCCCAAGAGGGCGGCACTGAAGCTTTCTTT. Residues: CASSSQEGGTEAFF.

This clone came up once. V and J are TRBV19 and TRBJ1-4; D is unresolved. The CDR3 is made up of 15 amino acids. Trimming pared 4 bases from V and 4 bases from J, leaving 13 bases between. The germline V gene encodes CDR1 LNHDA and CDR2 SQIVND (reference sequence). This CDR3 reads CASSTSEGLNEKLFF. The CDR3 nucleotides read TGTGCCAGTAGTACCTCTGAAGGTCTTAATGAAAAACTGTTTTTT.